This is a list of T cell receptor beta chains from one sample in a study of blood T cell repertoires in COVID-19. This table comes from immunoSEQ multiplex PCR, and its TCRdb copy is limited to in-frame clones, with some not included. Here the sample spans approximately 300,000 clones, about nine tenths being singletons. Material for sequencing was peripheral blood. These TCRs come from a man aged 45-65 years with active or convalescent COVID-19. Each CDR3 is given with its conserved first and last residue. A D gene is named only where the DNA matches it firmly. Size is stated for part of the rows, as once, few or many counts, or as a class when the clone is expanded.

15 TRBJ2-7 TRBV18 TRBD1 - TGTGCCAGCTCACCAGGGGACAGGGGGCTCTCCGAGCAGTACTTC CASSPGDRGLSEQYF
16 TRBJ1-5 TRBV6-1 - - TGTGCCAGCAGCGAAATGGGGGGTGCTAGCAATCAGCCCCAGCATTTT CASSEMGGASNQPQHF
15 TRBJ1-6 TRBV7-2 - few TGTGCCAGCAGCTTAGGAGGAGGGGATATTTCACCCCTCCACTTT CASSLGGGDISPLHF
18 TRBJ2-1 TRBV5-1 TRBD2 - TGCGCCAGCAGCTCACCTCTGGGGCGGGGGAGCTCCTACAATGAGCAGTTCTTC CASSSPLGRGSSYNEQFF
16 TRBJ2-2 TRBV7-3 - - TGTGCCAGCAGCCCCGCGGTAGCTACGAACACCGGGGAGCTGTTTTTT CASSPAVATNTGELFF
14 TRBJ2-7 TRBV9 - - TGTGCCAGCAGCGTAGACCATGGGGCTTACGAGCAGTACTTC CASSVDHGAYEQYF
14 TRBJ1-1 TRBV3-1/TRBV3-2 TRBD1 - TGTGCCAGCGGGACAGGGGTAATGAACACTGAAGCTTTCTTT CASGTGVMNTEAFF
16 TRBJ1-2 TRBV4-1 TRBD1 - TGCGCCAGCAGCCAAGAGTCCGGACAGGGGGTCTATGGCTACACCTTC CASSQESGQGVYGYTF
12 TRBJ2-7 TRBV9 - - TGTGCCAGCAGCCCCCAGGGTTACGAGCAGTACTTT CASSPQGYEQYF
14 TRBJ1-1 TRBV5-1 - few TGCGCCAGCAGTCCCGCGGGGTCCCCCACTGAAGCTTTCTTT CASSPAGSPTEAFF
17 TRBJ2-3 TRBV6-4 - - TGTGCCAGCGAGTTAGTTCGTGGGGCTACCTCCGCAGATACGCAGTATTTT CASELVRGATSADTQYF
13 TRBJ1-2 TRBV30 - - TGTGCCTGGAGTCCCCTTTGGGGGGTCGGCTACACCTTC CAWSPLWGVGYTF
18 TRBJ2-7 TRBV21-1 - - - CASSKGVGQGARSYEQYF
19 TRBJ1-5 TRBV4-3 - few TGCGCCAGCAGCCAAGATTGGGGGGGCGTTACTTTTAGCAATCAGCCCCAGCATTTT CASSQDWGGVTFSNQPQHF
15 TRBJ2-6 TRBV19 - - TGTGCCAGTAGTGGACAGAACTCTGGGGCCAACGTCCTGACTTTC CASSGQNSGANVLTF
16 TRBJ1-5 TRBV7-3 TRBD1 - TGTGCCAGCAGCTTAAGACAGGGGGCCGGCAATCAGCCCCAGCATTTT CASSLRQGAGNQPQHF
15 TRBJ1-6 TRBV6-6 TRBD1 few TGTGCCAGCCAACGAAGGGGACAGGGGATCTCACCCCTCCACTTT CASQRRGQGISPLHF
15 TRBJ1-6 TRBV6-4 - - TGTGCCAGCAGGCCTGCTGCAGTAGGGGATTCACCCCTCCACTTT CASRPAAVGDSPLHF
13 TRBJ1-4 TRBV4-1 - - TGCGCCAGCAGCCAAGCCCACCAGGAAAAACTGTTTTTT CASSQAHQEKLFF
13 TRBJ1-5 TRBV10-3 - - TGTGCCATCAGGGACAGACTAAATCAGCCCCAGCATTTT CAIRDRLNQPQHF
13 TRBJ1-5 TRBV18 - - TGTGCCAGCTCCTCAGGGCTAGGGCAGCCCCAGCATTTT CASSSGLGQPQHF
15 TRBJ2-2 TRBV28 - - TGTGCCAGCAGTTCTCCGGGACAACGCACCGGGGAGCTGTTTTTT CASSSPGQRTGELFF
14 TRBJ1-5 TRBV2 - - TGTGCCAGCAAGAGGGCGGCCCGAGCTCAGCCCCAGCATTTT CASKRAARAQPQHF
16 TRBJ2-3 TRBV19 TRBD1 - TGTGCCAGTAGTATAGTTTTGAACAGGGGAACAGATACGCAGTATTTT CASSIVLNRGTDTQYF
16 TRBJ1-5 TRBV15 TRBD1 - TGTGCCACCAGCAGAACCGGGACAGGGGACAATCAGCCCCAGCATTTT CATSRTGTGDNQPQHF
14 TRBJ2-2 TRBV5-1 - - TGCGCCAGCAGTGTACAGCCGAACACCGGGGAGCTGTTTTTT CASSVQPNTGELFF
16 TRBJ1-2 TRBV5-1 TRBD1 - TGCGCCAGCAGCTTGCTGGGCGGGACAGACTCCTATGGCTACACCTTC CASSLLGGTDSYGYTF
17 TRBJ2-4 TRBV19 - - TGTGCCAGTAGTATAGGACTAGGGGTTACAGCCAAAAACATTCAGTACTTC CASSIGLGVTAKNIQYF
14 TRBJ1-4 TRBV7-9 - - TGTGCCAGCAGCTCATGGGGCGCAGGGGAAAAACTGTTTTTT CASSSWGAGEKLFF
13 TRBJ1-1 TRBV24-1 - - TGTGCCACCAGTGACACCTTCGGCACTGAAGCTTTCTTT CATSDTFGTEAFF
17 TRBJ1-6 TRBV9 TRBD1 - TGTGCCAGCAGCATCGCGGACAGGGGGCTGAGTAATTCACCCCTCCACTTT CASSIADRGLSNSPLHF
13 TRBJ2-1 TRBV15 - - TGTGCCACCAGCAGGAGGCCCCAAAATGAGCAGTTCTTC CATSRRPQNEQFF
17 TRBJ1-1 TRBV5-1 - - TGCGCCAGCAGCTTGGGGCATCCGGGGGGCGAACACACTGAAGCTTTCTTT CASSLGHPGGEHTEAFF
15 TRBJ1-4 TRBV7-9 - few TGTGCCAGCAGCTCGGACAGTTCAACTAATGAAAAACTGTTTTTT CASSSDSSTNEKLFF
15 TRBJ1-2 TRBV6-2/TRBV6-3 - few TGTGCCAGCAGTTACCGTCCACAGGGTAACTATGGCTACACCTTC CASSYRPQGNYGYTF
15 TRBJ1-5 TRBV28 - - TGTGCCACCACGCGAGCGGGTGATAGCAATCAGCCCCAGCATTTT CATTRAGDSNQPQHF
13 TRBJ1-4 TRBV21-1 - few TGTGCCAGCAGCAAAGTTCGTAATGAAAAACTGTTTTTT CASSKVRNEKLFF
14 TRBJ1-6 TRBV9 - - TGTGCCAGCAGCGCGGACCGGGGTAATTCACCCCTCCACTTT CASSADRGNSPLHF
13 TRBJ1-3 TRBV28 - - TGTGCCAGCAGGTGGGACAATGGAAACACCATATATTTT CASRWDNGNTIYF
15 TRBJ1-6 TRBV19 TRBD1 - TGTGCCAGTAGTCTCCGGACAGGGGCAGGGTCACCCCTCCACTTT CASSLRTGAGSPLHF
13 TRBJ1-5 TRBV24-1 - - TGTGCCACCAGTGATCGGACAGTACAGCCCCAGCATTTT CATSDRTVQPQHF
14 TRBJ2-2 TRBV5-1 - - TGCGCCAGCAGCTTGGATTCGGGTCCCGGGGAGCTGTTTTTT CASSLDSGPGELFF
14 TRBJ1-1 TRBV6-5 TRBD1 once TGTGCCAGCAGTCCAGGGGGACAGAACACTGAAGCTTTCTTT CASSPGGQNTEAFF
13 TRBJ1-1 TRBV11-2 - - TGTGCCAGCAGCTTAACGGGGGACACTGAAGCTTTCTTT CASSLTGDTEAFF
18 TRBJ2-5 TRBV2 - - TGTGCCAGCAGTGAACGGGGATTTGAGAGGGACATTGGCGAGACCCAGTACTTC CASSERGFERDIGETQYF
17 TRBJ2-3 TRBV11-2 TRBD2 - TGTGCCAGCAGCCCCGGACTAGCGGGAGGGCCAACAGGTACGCAGTATTTT CASSPGLAGGPTGTQYF
16 TRBJ1-2 TRBV5-5 - - TGTGCCAGCAGCTCTCACTTACTGACAGAGTCGTACGGCTACACCTTC CASSSHLLTESYGYTF
16 TRBJ1-4 TRBV30 - few TGTGCCTGGAGTCCCTCCCAACGGGTCGGGTTTGAAAAACTGTTTTTT CAWSPSQRVGFEKLFF
18 TRBJ2-6 TRBV5-6 - - TGTGCCAGCAGCTTGGATTACAGGAAAATGACTGGGGCCAACGTCCTGACTTTC CASSLDYRKMTGANVLTF
12 TRBJ2-1 TRBV18 - - TGTGCCAGCTCTCCTACTGGGGGGGAGCAGTTCTTC CASSPTGGEQFF
16 TRBJ2-3 TRBV27 TRBD2 - TGTGCCAGCACCCAGGGACTAGCGGGCCTCACAGATACGCAGTATTTT CASTQGLAGLTDTQYF
13 TRBJ1-5 TRBV6-5 - - TGTGCCAGCAGATCGGGTATCAATCAGCCCCAGCATTTT CASRSGINQPQHF
16 TRBJ2-5 TRBV5-1 TRBD2 - TGCGCCAGCAGCTGGCAACTAGCGGGGGGGCCGGAGACCCAGTACTTC CASSWQLAGGPETQYF
14 TRBJ1-1 TRBV7-2 TRBD1 - TGTGCCAGCAGCCTCCGACAGGGGGCACATGAAGCTTTCTTT CASSLRQGAHEAFF
13 TRBJ2-7 TRBV12-3/TRBV12-4 - - TGTGCCAGCAGTTTAAGCAGGGCAGGCGAGCAGTACTTC CASSLSRAGEQYF
14 TRBJ2-7 TRBV7-3 - - TGTGCCAGCAGCTTAACTGGGGGCACTGGGGAGCAGTACTTC CASSLTGGTGEQYF
16 TRBJ2-5 TRBV7-7 TRBD2 - TGTGCTAGCAGCTTAGGAACGGGGGGGCGGCAAGAGACCCAGTACTTC CASSLGTGGRQETQYF
16 TRBJ1-5 TRBV19 TRBD1 - TGTGCCAGTAGTATGAATCCCGGGACAGTGGTACAGCCCCAGCATTTT CASSMNPGTVVQPQHF
15 TRBJ1-3 TRBV4-3 - - TGCGCCAGCGAGCAAACAGGGCACTCTGGAAACACCATATATTTT CASEQTGHSGNTIYF
16 TRBJ1-2 TRBV5-4 TRBD1 - TGTGCCAGCAGCTTACGCACCCGACAGGGTGGCTATGGCTACACCTTC CASSLRTRQGGYGYTF